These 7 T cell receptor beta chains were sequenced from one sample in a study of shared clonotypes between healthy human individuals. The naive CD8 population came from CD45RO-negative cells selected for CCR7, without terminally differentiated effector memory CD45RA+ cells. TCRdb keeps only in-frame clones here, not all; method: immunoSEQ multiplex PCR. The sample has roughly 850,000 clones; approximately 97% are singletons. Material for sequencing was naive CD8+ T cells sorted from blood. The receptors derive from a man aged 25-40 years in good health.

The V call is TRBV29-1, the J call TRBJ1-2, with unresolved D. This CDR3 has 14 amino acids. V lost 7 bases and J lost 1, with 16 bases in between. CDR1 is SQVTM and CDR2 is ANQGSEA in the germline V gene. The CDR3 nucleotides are TGCAGCGCCCATGACGGAAAACATAACTATGGCTACACCTTC. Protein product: CSAHDGKHNYGYTF. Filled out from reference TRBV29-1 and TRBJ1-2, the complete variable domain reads SAVISQKPSRDICQRGTSLTIQCQVDSQVTMMFWYRQQPGQSLTLIATANQGSEATYESGFVIDKFPISRPNLTFSTLTVSNMSPEDSSIYLCSAHDGKHNYGYTFGSGTRLTVV.

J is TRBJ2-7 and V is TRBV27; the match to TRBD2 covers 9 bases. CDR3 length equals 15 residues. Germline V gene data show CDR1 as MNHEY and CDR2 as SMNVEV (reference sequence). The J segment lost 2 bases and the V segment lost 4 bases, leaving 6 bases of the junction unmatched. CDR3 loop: CASSSYSGSTYEQYF. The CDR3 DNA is TGTGCCAGCAGTTCATATAGCGGGAGTACCTACGAGCAGTACTTC.

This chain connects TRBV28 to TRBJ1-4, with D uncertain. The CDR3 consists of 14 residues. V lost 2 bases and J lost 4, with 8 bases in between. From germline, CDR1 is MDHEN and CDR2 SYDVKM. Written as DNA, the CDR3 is TGTGCCAGCAGTTTACGGCTGAGTAATGAAAAACTGTTTTTT. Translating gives CASSLRLSNEKLFF.

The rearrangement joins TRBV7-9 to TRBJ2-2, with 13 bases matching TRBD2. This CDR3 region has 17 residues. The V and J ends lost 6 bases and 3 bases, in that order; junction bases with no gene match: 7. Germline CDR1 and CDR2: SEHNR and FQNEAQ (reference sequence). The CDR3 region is CASRQTSGRAYTGELFF. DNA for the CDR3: TGTGCCAGCAGGCAAACTAGCGGGAGGGCCTACACCGGGGAGCTGTTTTTT.

CDR3: CASSQDYPVQFTDTQYF. In nucleotides, the CDR3 is TGCGCCAGCAGCCAAGACTATCCAGTCCAATTCACAGATACGCAGTATTTT. The chain has TRBV4-1 and TRBJ2-3; D not resolved. Deletions cut 0 bases from V and 2 bases from J, with 15 bases between. Germline lookup yields CDR1 MGHRA and CDR2 YSYEKL. CDR3 length equals 17 residues.

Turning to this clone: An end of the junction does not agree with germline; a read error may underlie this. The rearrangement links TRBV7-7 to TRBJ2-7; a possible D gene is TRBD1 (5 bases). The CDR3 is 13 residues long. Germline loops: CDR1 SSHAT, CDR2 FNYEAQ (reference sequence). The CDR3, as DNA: TGTGCTAGCAGCAAAAATCCCAGGGACGAGCAGTACTTC. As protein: CASSKNPRDEQYF. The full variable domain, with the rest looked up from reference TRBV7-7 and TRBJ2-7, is GAGVSQSPRYKVTKRGQDVTLRCDPISSHATLYWYQQALGQGPEFLTYFNYEAQPDKSGLPSDRFSAERPEGSISTLTIQRTEQRDSAMYRCASSKNPRDEQYFGPGTRLTVT.

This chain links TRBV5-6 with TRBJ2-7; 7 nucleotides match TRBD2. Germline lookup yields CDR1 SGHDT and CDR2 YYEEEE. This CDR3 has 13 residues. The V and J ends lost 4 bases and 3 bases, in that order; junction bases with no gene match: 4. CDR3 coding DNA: TGTGCCAGCAGCGGAGGGAGGGACTACGAGCAGTACTTC. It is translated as CASSGGRDYEQYF. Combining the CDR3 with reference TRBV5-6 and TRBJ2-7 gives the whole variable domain DAGVTQSPTHLIKTRGQQVTLRCSPKSGHDTVSWYQQALGQGPQFIFQYYEEEERQRGNFPDRFSGHQFPNYSSELNVNALLLGDSALYLCASSGGRDYEQYFGPGTRLTVT.